This is a list of T cell receptor beta chains from one sample in a study of blood T cell repertoires in COVID-19. Data came from immunoSEQ multiplex PCR; TCRdb stores just in-frame clones and leaves some out. The repertoire holds roughly 97,000 clones, with 70% to 85% as singletons. Sequenced material: peripheral blood. The receptors derive from a man in his 70s with acute or convalescent COVID-19. Each CDR3 is given with its conserved first and last residue. The D gene is left open where the match is weak. Clone size is shown for a subset of rows, as once, few, many or a class of expanded clone.

>TRBJ1-4|-|once|TRBV11-2
TGTGCCAGCAGCTTAGATGACCCTGGACACGAAAAACTGTTTTTT
CASSLDDPGHEKLFF
>TRBJ2-5|-|-|TRBV7-9
TGTGCCAGCAGCTTTATGGGAGAAGAGACCCAGTACTTC
CASSFMGEETQYF
>TRBJ1-2|TRBD1|-|TRBV2
TGTGCCAGCAGTGCAGGGGGCATCGTAAATGGCTACACCTTC
CASSAGGIVNGYTF
>TRBJ2-7|-|-|TRBV5-1
TGCGCCAGCAGCTTGGCAGGGTTGTCCGAGCAGTACTTC
CASSLAGLSEQYF
>TRBJ1-5|-|-|TRBV19
TGTGCCAGTAGTTCAGAAGGACAGCGAAATCAGCCCCAGCATTTT
CASSSEGQRNQPQHF
>TRBJ1-1|-|-|TRBV10-3
TGTGCCATCAGTGAAGGCTTGGGGCGATCTGAAGCTTTCTTT
CAISEGLGRSEAFF
>TRBJ2-1|TRBD2|-|TRBV27
TGTGCCAGCAGTTTATCGGGCGGGAGGGCTATTGAGCAGTTCTTC
CASSLSGGRAIEQFF
>TRBJ1-1|-|once|TRBV21-1
TGTGCCAGCAGCAAAGCCGACAGGGGGAAAGCTTTCTTT
CASSKADRGKAFF
>TRBJ2-7|-|few|TRBV12-3/TRBV12-4
TGTGCCAGCAGTTTTAACAATTACGAGCAGTACTTC
CASSFNNYEQYF
>TRBJ1-5|-|many|TRBV2
TGTGCCAGCAGACCCACAGGGATAAGCAATCAGCCCCAGCATTTT
CASRPTGISNQPQHF
>TRBJ2-1|TRBD2|-|TRBV29-1
TGCAGCGTTGATCTAGCGGGGTACAATGAGCAGTTCTTC
CSVDLAGYNEQFF
>TRBJ1-6|TRBD1|-|TRBV6-5
TGTGCCAGCAGTTCCCGGGACAGGGGACTTTCACCCCTCCACTTT
CASSSRDRGLSPLHF
>TRBJ1-5|-|-|TRBV7-2
TGTGCCAGCAGCTTAGAGGAGGATCAGCCCCAGCATTTT
CASSLEEDQPQHF
>TRBJ1-5|-|-|TRBV20-1
TGCAGTGCCAGTCTTACCTCAGGCGGCAATCAGCCCCAGCATTTT
CSASLTSGGNQPQHF
>TRBJ2-2|TRBD1|few|TRBV9
TGTGCCAGCAGCGATAAGACAGGGGGTGGCGGGGAGCTGTTTTTT
CASSDKTGGGGELFF
>TRBJ1-6|-|-|TRBV11-3
TGTGCCAGCAGCCGGGAGGCAAATTCACCCCTCCACTTT
CASSREANSPLHF
>TRBJ1-1|-|-|TRBV14
TGTGCCAGCAGCCTTATTGGAGGCGGGGGTAAAAGGGTCACTGAAGCTTTCTTT
CASSLIGGGGKRVTEAFF
>TRBJ2-3|TRBD1|-|TRBV24-1
TGTGCCACCAGTGATCCGGGACAGGGATCTGATACGCAGTATTTT
CATSDPGQGSDTQYF
>TRBJ1-5|-|-|TRBV5-1
TGCGCCAGCAGCTGGGGGGGCAATCAGCCCCAGCATTTT
CASSWGGNQPQHF
>TRBJ1-1|TRBD1|-|TRBV19
TGTGCCAGTAGACCGGGACAGGTCTTAAGAGGAGCTTTCTTT
CASRPGQVLRGAFF
>TRBJ2-6|TRBD1|many|TRBV3-1/TRBV3-2
TGTGCCAGCAGCCCCATGGGGCGCGGGACAGGGTCCAACTCTGGGGCCAACGTCCTGACTTTC
CASSPMGRGTGSNSGANVLTF
>TRBJ2-5|TRBD2|-|TRBV7-2
TGTGCCAGCAGCTCAGGGAGCGGGAGGGCCGAGACCCAGTACTTC
CASSSGSGRAETQYF
>TRBJ1-1|-|-|TRBV6-6
TGTGCCAGCAGTTATTACGGAGGGGACACTGAAGCTTTCTTT
CASSYYGGDTEAFF
>TRBJ2-1|TRBD2|-|TRBV4-1
TGCGCCAGCAGCCGGCGCCGGGGTCCTAGCGGGGGGGACCATGAGCAGTTCTTC
CASSRRRGPSGGDHEQFF
>TRBJ1-4|-|-|TRBV6-5
TGTGCCAGCAGTTACTCCCCCGGACAGAGCGCAAAACTGTTTTTT
CASSYSPGQSAKLFF
>TRBJ1-3|TRBD1|-|TRBV3-1/TRBV3-2
TGTGCCAGCAGCCCCTACAGGGGATACTCTGGAAACACCATATATTTT
CASSPYRGYSGNTIYF
>TRBJ2-2|-|-|TRBV2
TGTGCCAGCATCCTAGACAGGGAGGACGGGGAGCTGTTTTTT
CASILDREDGELFF
>TRBJ2-1|-|-|TRBV9
TGTGCCAGCAGCGCATCAGCCCTTCTGCGTCCTAGCTCCTACAATGAGCAGTTCTTC
CASSASALLRPSSYNEQFF
>TRBJ1-2|-|-|TRBV7-8
TGTGCCAGCAGCCCCTTGAGGGGCTACACCTTC
CASSPLRGYTF
>TRBJ1-2|-|-|TRBV7-2
TGTGCCAGCAGCCCCGTGGGGGCGGGCTACACCTTC
CASSPVGAGYTF
>TRBJ2-3|-|-|TRBV7-6
TGTGCCAGCAGCTTGGGCTCCCCGAACCCAGATACGCAGTATTTT
CASSLGSPNPDTQYF